This TCR beta chain emerged from a study of control samples from healthy donors and cancer patients. The CDR3 contains 9 residues. With 5 bases removed from V and 15 bases from J, the gap between germline ends came to 8 bases. Generated by immunoSEQ multiplex PCR, the TCRdb table keeps only in-frame clones and is missing some. The table records some 80,000 clones, approximately 92% of them present only once. This receptor was obtained from a woman between 55 and 75 years old in good health. The V and J genes are TRBV12-3 or TRBV12-4 and TRBJ2-1; a possible D gene is TRBD2 (5 bases). The source material was blood. The CDR3: CASSPTTFF. The CDR3 nucleotides are TGTGCCAGCAGTCCGACTACGTTCTTC.